Listed below are T cell receptor beta chains from one sample, sequenced in a study of molecular identifiers for immune sequencing clone quantification. Using its own MiXCR run on the PCR reads, TCRdb lists one record per CDR3 protein. The sample contains approximately 500,000 distinct CDR3 sequences, around 21% of which appear only once. The sequencing input was naive CD8+ T cells from blood, with Jurkat cell RNA spiked in. Receptors originate from a human donor in good health. Some libraries in this study had Jurkat cell RNA spiked in. CDR3s include the opening cysteine and the closing phenylalanine or tryptophan. The D gene is left open where the match is weak. Clone sizes are given selectively: once, few, many, or a class where the clone is expanded.

v_gene: TRBV4-1
d_gene: NA
abundance: many
j_gene: TRBJ1-1
CDR3nt: TGCGCCAGCAGCCAAGACAGGGGAGTGAACACTGAAGCTTTCTTT
CDR3aa: CASSQDRGVNTEAFF

v_gene: TRBV5-6
d_gene: NA
abundance: once
j_gene: TRBJ1-5
CDR3nt: TGTGCCAGCGGCTTAAACACACTTAGCAATCAGCCCCAGCATTTT
CDR3aa: CASGLNTLSNQPQHF

v_gene: TRBV19
d_gene: TRBD1
abundance: many
j_gene: TRBJ2-3
CDR3nt: TGTGCCAGTCTTCTTGGACAGGGGCCCTGTAGCACAGATACGCAGTATTTT
CDR3aa: CASLLGQGPCSTDTQYF

v_gene: TRBV28
d_gene: TRBD2
abundance: few
j_gene: TRBJ2-1
CDR3nt: TGTGCCAGCAGTTTTAAACTAGCGGGGAACAATGAGCAGTTCTTC
CDR3aa: CASSFKLAGNNEQFF

v_gene: TRBV6-5
d_gene: NA
abundance: NA
j_gene: TRBJ2-7
CDR3nt: TGTGCCAGCAGTTACGGAGACGGCTACGAGCAGTACTTC
CDR3aa: CASSYGDGYEQYF

v_gene: TRBV7-9
d_gene: TRBD1
abundance: many
j_gene: TRBJ2-1
CDR3nt: TGTGCCAGCAGCTTAGTCCCGGGACAGGGGGCAGTCTACAATGAGCAGTTCTTC
CDR3aa: CASSLVPGQGAVYNEQFF

v_gene: TRBV6-2/TRBV6-3
d_gene: NA
abundance: many
j_gene: TRBJ2-1
CDR3nt: TGTGCCAGCAGTTACTCGATCGGGCGGGAAGTTACGCCTGAGCAGTTCTTC
CDR3aa: CASSYSIGREVTPEQFF

v_gene: TRBV5-4
d_gene: TRBD2
abundance: few
j_gene: TRBJ2-3
CDR3nt: TGTGCCAGCATGGTCAGCGGGGGCCCAATAGATACGCAGTATTTT
CDR3aa: CASMVSGGPIDTQYF

v_gene: TRBV29-1
d_gene: TRBD2
abundance: few
j_gene: TRBJ2-3
CDR3nt: TGCAGCGCACTGACTAGCGGGAGAGCAGATACGCAGTATTTT
CDR3aa: CSALTSGRADTQYF

v_gene: TRBV6-5
d_gene: TRBD1
abundance: NA
j_gene: TRBJ2-5
CDR3nt: TGTGCCAGCAGCCCCGGGACAGGGGGCTTGACCCAGTACTTC
CDR3aa: CASSPGTGGLTQYF

v_gene: TRBV19
d_gene: NA
abundance: NA
j_gene: TRBJ1-5
CDR3nt: TGTGCCAGTAGTATAGGGGGTCTTGAGCCCCAGCATTTT
CDR3aa: CASSIGGLEPQHF

v_gene: TRBV29-1
d_gene: TRBD1
abundance: many
j_gene: TRBJ2-7
CDR3nt: TGCAGCGGTACCGGGACAGGTGACCACGAGCAGTACTTC
CDR3aa: CSGTGTGDHEQYF

v_gene: TRBV24-1
d_gene: NA
abundance: many
j_gene: TRBJ2-5
CDR3nt: TGTGCCACCAGTGAGAAGGTTCGGAAGACCCAGTACTTC
CDR3aa: CATSEKVRKTQYF

v_gene: TRBV7-9
d_gene: TRBD2
abundance: few
j_gene: TRBJ2-2
CDR3nt: TGTGCCAGCGGAGGGACTAGCGGGAGGACCCATACCACCGGGGAGCTGTTTTTT
CDR3aa: CASGGTSGRTHTTGELFF

v_gene: TRBV4-1
d_gene: NA
abundance: NA
j_gene: TRBJ2-5
CDR3nt: TGCGCCAGCAGCACCATGATGGGGGATCAGACCCAGTACTTC
CDR3aa: CASSTMMGDQTQYF

v_gene: TRBV7-9
d_gene: NA
abundance: few
j_gene: TRBJ2-7
CDR3nt: TGTGCCAGCAGCTTTTTGTTCCCCTACGAGCAGTACTTC
CDR3aa: CASSFLFPYEQYF

v_gene: TRBV20-1
d_gene: NA
abundance: few
j_gene: TRBJ2-7
CDR3nt: TGCAGTGCTAGAGATCCGCGGAACTCCTACGAGCAGTACTTC
CDR3aa: CSARDPRNSYEQYF

v_gene: TRBV5-4
d_gene: NA
abundance: few
j_gene: TRBJ2-2
CDR3nt: TGTGCCAGCAGCTTCCCACGTTTAACGAACACCGGGGAGCTGTTTTTT
CDR3aa: CASSFPRLTNTGELFF

v_gene: TRBV28
d_gene: NA
abundance: many
j_gene: TRBJ1-5
CDR3nt: TGTGCCAGCAGTGCCGATCAGCCCCAGCATTTT
CDR3aa: CASSADQPQHF

v_gene: TRBV10-3
d_gene: NA
abundance: few
j_gene: TRBJ2-2
CDR3nt: TGTGCCATCAGTGACCCTACGGGCACCGGGGAGCTGTTTTTT
CDR3aa: CAISDPTGTGELFF

v_gene: TRBV14
d_gene: NA
abundance: NA
j_gene: TRBJ1-1
CDR3nt: TGTGCCAGCAGCCCCAAGCCAGGGAAGAACACTGAAGCTTTCTTT
CDR3aa: CASSPKPGKNTEAFF

v_gene: TRBV2
d_gene: NA
abundance: few
j_gene: TRBJ2-1
CDR3nt: TGTGCCAGCAGTGAATGGGTAGGGGCCGAGCAGTTCTTC
CDR3aa: CASSEWVGAEQFF

v_gene: TRBV5-5
d_gene: NA
abundance: few
j_gene: TRBJ2-5
CDR3nt: TGTGCCAGCAGACTCGCTCGGTCACCCGAAGTGGAGACCCAGTACTTC
CDR3aa: CASRLARSPEVETQYF

v_gene: TRBV30
d_gene: TRBD2
abundance: NA
j_gene: TRBJ2-5
CDR3nt: TGTGCCTGGAGTGTACGGCGGGGGGTACAAGAGACCCAGTACTTC
CDR3aa: CAWSVRRGVQETQYF

v_gene: TRBV4-1
d_gene: NA
abundance: few
j_gene: TRBJ1-6
CDR3nt: TGCGCCAGCAGCCAAGGAAACAGGGATAATTCACCCCTCCACTTT
CDR3aa: CASSQGNRDNSPLHF

v_gene: TRBV7-9
d_gene: NA
abundance: NA
j_gene: TRBJ1-2
CDR3nt: TGTGCCAGCAGCTCCGGATCAGACAGAGTGAACTATGGCTACACCTTC
CDR3aa: CASSSGSDRVNYGYTF

v_gene: TRBV12-5
d_gene: NA
abundance: NA
j_gene: TRBJ2-2
CDR3nt: TGTGCTAGTCAACCCTATGGCAGGCCCGCGAACACCGGGGAGCTGTTTTTT
CDR3aa: CASQPYGRPANTGELFF

v_gene: TRBV2
d_gene: NA
abundance: NA
j_gene: TRBJ1-5
CDR3nt: TGTGCCAGGTGGTGGTTCAATCAGCCCCAGCATTTT
CDR3aa: CARWWFNQPQHF

v_gene: TRBV3-1
d_gene: NA
abundance: NA
j_gene: TRBJ2-5
CDR3nt: TGTGCCAGCAGCCCCAGAGGGTTTAGAGAGACCCAGTACTTC
CDR3aa: CASSPRGFRETQYF

v_gene: TRBV2
d_gene: TRBD1
abundance: many
j_gene: TRBJ2-3
CDR3nt: TGTGCCAGCAGTCCCACTGGACAGGGAATGGGTACGCAGTATTTT
CDR3aa: CASSPTGQGMGTQYF

v_gene: TRBV12-3/TRBV12-4
d_gene: NA
abundance: few
j_gene: TRBJ2-1
CDR3nt: TGTGCCAGCTCTACAGGGTTGTCCTACAATGAGCAGTTCTTC
CDR3aa: CASSTGLSYNEQFF

v_gene: TRBV18
d_gene: NA
abundance: NA
j_gene: TRBJ2-1
CDR3nt: TGTGCCAGCTCACCACTGGGGGCCGGAGAGAATGAGCAGTTCTTC
CDR3aa: CASSPLGAGENEQFF

v_gene: TRBV13
d_gene: TRBD1
abundance: NA
j_gene: TRBJ1-2
CDR3nt: TGTGCCAGCAGCCCGGACAGGGTCTATGGCTACACCTTC
CDR3aa: CASSPDRVYGYTF

v_gene: TRBV27
d_gene: TRBD2
abundance: few
j_gene: TRBJ2-4
CDR3nt: TGTGCCAGCAGTTTGCTGCCCCTTGGACTAGCGGGAGATTTAGGAAACATTCAGTACTTC
CDR3aa: CASSLLPLGLAGDLGNIQYF

v_gene: TRBV7-2
d_gene: NA
abundance: NA
j_gene: TRBJ2-2
CDR3nt: TGTGCCAGTCAACCTGAAGTCGGGGAGCTGTTTTTT
CDR3aa: CASQPEVGELFF

v_gene: TRBV7-9
d_gene: NA
abundance: few
j_gene: TRBJ1-2
CDR3nt: TGTGCCAGCAGCGAAGGGGGAGAGGGGTGGTCTGGCTACACCTTC
CDR3aa: CASSEGGEGWSGYTF

v_gene: TRBV6-1
d_gene: NA
abundance: NA
j_gene: TRBJ1-2
CDR3nt: TGTGCCAGCACTCCCTGGGGCGGGGGGCCCTATGGCTACACCTTC
CDR3aa: CASTPWGGGPYGYTF

v_gene: TRBV7-9
d_gene: NA
abundance: many
j_gene: TRBJ2-7
CDR3nt: TGTGCCAGCAGCCCTACCTTTCCGGGGGAGCAGTACTTC
CDR3aa: CASSPTFPGEQYF

v_gene: TRBV9
d_gene: NA
abundance: few
j_gene: TRBJ2-7
CDR3nt: TGTGCCAGCAGCGTAGGGAACAGTAATTCCTACGAGCAGTACTTC
CDR3aa: CASSVGNSNSYEQYF

v_gene: TRBV21-1
d_gene: NA
abundance: NA
j_gene: TRBJ2-5
CDR3nt: TGTGCCAGCCGCGAGCGAAGATTGGCCCAGTACTTC
CDR3aa: CASRERRLAQYF

v_gene: TRBV19
d_gene: TRBD1
abundance: NA
j_gene: TRBJ2-7
CDR3nt: TGTGCCAGTACCCCGAGGGCAGGGGGCGGCTACGAGCAGTACTTC
CDR3aa: CASTPRAGGGYEQYF

v_gene: TRBV30
d_gene: NA
abundance: NA
j_gene: TRBJ2-7
CDR3nt: TGTGCCTGGAGTCGGGCCGTGAGCCCCTACGAGCAGTACTTC
CDR3aa: CAWSRAVSPYEQYF

v_gene: TRBV9
d_gene: NA
abundance: many
j_gene: TRBJ2-6
CDR3nt: TGTGCCAGCAGCTCCCCGACATACTCTGGGGCCAACGTCCTGACTTTC
CDR3aa: CASSSPTYSGANVLTF

v_gene: TRBV30
d_gene: TRBD1
abundance: NA
j_gene: TRBJ1-1
CDR3nt: TGTGCCTGGACCCCAGGGGAGGGGGCGCGGACTGGAGCTTTCTTT
CDR3aa: CAWTPGEGARTGAFF

v_gene: TRBV20-1
d_gene: NA
abundance: many
j_gene: TRBJ1-5
CDR3nt: TGCAGTGCTATAGACAGCCACAATCAGCCCCAGCATTTT
CDR3aa: CSAIDSHNQPQHF

v_gene: TRBV19
d_gene: NA
abundance: NA
j_gene: TRBJ2-5
CDR3nt: TGTGCCAGTAGCGTCGGAGAGGGGAAGCAGGAGACCCAGTACTTC
CDR3aa: CASSVGEGKQETQYF

v_gene: TRBV7-9
d_gene: NA
abundance: NA
j_gene: TRBJ2-2
CDR3nt: TGTGCCAGCAGCGCCACGGCTAGAACGGGCGGGGAGCTGTTTTTT
CDR3aa: CASSATARTGGELFF

v_gene: TRBV5-4
d_gene: TRBD1
abundance: few
j_gene: TRBJ2-1
CDR3nt: TGTGCCAGCAGCTTTACAGGGGCGCGTTACAATGAGCAGTTCTTC
CDR3aa: CASSFTGARYNEQFF

v_gene: TRBV5-1
d_gene: NA
abundance: many
j_gene: TRBJ2-1
CDR3nt: TGCGCCAGCAGCTTGGCGGGGGGCCATGAGCAGTTCTTC
CDR3aa: CASSLAGGHEQFF